A selection of T cell receptor beta chains follows, all from one sample in a study of CD8 T cells in ankylosing spondylitis. MiXCR, applied by TCRdb to the 5' RACE reads, yields one record per CDR3 protein. The data show 750,000 to 850,000 distinct CDR3 sequences, with approximately 10% seen just once and about 0.5% held by the top ten. Material: blood, either unsorted or a sorted T cell fraction (not recorded which). These TCRs come from a male donor with ankylosing spondylitis. CDR3s include the opening cysteine and the closing phenylalanine or tryptophan. A D gene is named only where the DNA matches it firmly. Clone size is shown for a subset of rows, as once, few, many or a class of expanded clone.

-	TRBV20-1	TRBJ1-5	many	CSASGPGQNNQPQHF	TGCAGTGCTAGTGGGCCCGGACAGAACAATCAGCCCCAGCATTTT
-	TRBV12-3/TRBV12-4	TRBJ1-2	many	CASSFRQLRTNYGYTF	TGTGCCAGCAGTTTCCGACAGCTAAGAACCAACTATGGCTACACCTTC
TRBD2	TRBV29-1	TRBJ2-7	-	CSVAQLLAGDHEQYF	TGCAGCGTTGCCCAGCTACTAGCGGGAGACCACGAGCAGTACTTC
TRBD2	TRBV10-3	TRBJ2-1	-	CAHKSGGPYNEQFF	TGTGCCCACAAGAGCGGGGGACCCTACAATGAGCAGTTCTTC
-	TRBV20-1	TRBJ2-7	few	CSARDFPRRSDEQYF	TGCAGTGCTAGAGATTTCCCCAGACGGAGCGACGAGCAGTACTTC
-	TRBV29-1	TRBJ1-1	few	CSVEGARTEAFF	TGCAGCGTTGAAGGGGCGCGCACTGAAGCTTTCTTT
-	TRBV11-1	TRBJ1-2	-	CASSTINAGLPETDGYTF	TGTGCCAGCAGCACGATTAATGCAGGACTTCCCGAAACGGATGGCTACACCTTC
-	TRBV6-5	TRBJ2-3	many	CASSHHTDTQYF	TGTGCCAGCAGTCATCACACAGATACGCAGTATTTT
-	TRBV20-1	TRBJ2-5	-	CSARVQAGGTLGSLETQYF	TGCAGTGCTAGAGTCCAAGCGGGCGGTACGTTGGGGTCGTTAGAGACCCAGTACTTC
TRBD1	TRBV6-2/TRBV6-3	TRBJ1-4	-	CASSYGTGGSTTNEKLFF	TGTGCCAGCAGTTACGGGACAGGGGGCTCAACGACTAATGAAAAACTGTTTTTT
-	TRBV5-1	TRBJ1-2	-	CASSLHPGDGYTF	TGCGCCAGCAGCCTACATCCAGGGGATGGCTACACCTTC
TRBD2	TRBV18	TRBJ2-3	many	CASSPPGLVVAIDTQYF	TGTGCCAGCTCACCACCGGGACTAGTTGTCGCCATAGATACGCAGTATTTT
TRBD2	TRBV20-1	TRBJ2-3	many	CSASGGNFRTDTQYF	TGCAGTGCTAGCGGGGGGAACTTTCGCACAGATACGCAGTATTTT
-	TRBV7-3	TRBJ2-3	-	CASSSYREGTQYF	TGTGCCAGCAGCAGTTACAGGGAAGGTACGCAGTATTTT
-	TRBV29-1	TRBJ2-2	-	CSGGHSNTGELFF	TGCAGCGGGGGACATTCGAACACCGGGGAGCTGTTTTTT
-	TRBV7-2	TRBJ1-5	few	CASSTRSGAGQPQHF	TGTGCCAGCAGCACCCGGTCGGGGGCAGGTCAGCCCCAGCATTTT
-	TRBV20-1	TRBJ2-1	few	CSAKTRNGYNEQFF	TGCAGTGCTAAGACCCGGAATGGTTACAATGAGCAGTTCTTC
-	TRBV7-2	TRBJ1-1	-	CASSLKAFSNTEAFF	TGTGCCAGCAGCTTAAAGGCTTTTTCCAACACTGAAGCTTTCTTT
-	TRBV24-1	TRBJ2-1	-	CATSVHSYNEQFF	TGTGCCACCAGTGTACACAGCTACAATGAGCAGTTCTTC
-	TRBV7-2	TRBJ2-3	few	CASSLLPGAPDTQYF	TGTGCCAGCAGCTTACTCCCGGGGGCCCCAGATACGCAGTATTTT
TRBD1	TRBV24-1	TRBJ2-5	few	CATSDMDRGLETQYF	TGTGCCACCAGTGATATGGACAGGGGTTTGGAGACCCAGTACTTC
TRBD1	TRBV7-2	TRBJ2-5	-	CASSSQPSGTGGETQYF	TGTGCCAGCAGCTCCCAACCCTCCGGGACAGGCGGGGAGACCCAGTACTTC
-	TRBV11-3	TRBJ2-7	-	CASSLPGAHSYEQYF	TGTGCCAGCAGCTTACCTGGGGCACACTCCTACGAGCAGTACTTC
TRBD2	TRBV29-1	TRBJ2-2	many	CSVGGSRNTGELFF	TGCAGCGTTGGCGGGAGCCGGAACACCGGGGAGCTGTTTTTT
-	TRBV7-2	TRBJ2-1	-	CASSRRPSSYNEQFF	TGTGCCAGCAGTCGTCGGCCGAGCTCCTACAATGAGCAGTTCTTC
-	TRBV28	TRBJ1-1	few	CASSSTGRLNTEAFF	TGTGCCAGCAGTTCCACAGGGAGGTTGAACACTGAAGCTTTCTTT
TRBD1	TRBV20-1	TRBJ1-5	few	CSARGVTGWQPQHF	TGCAGTGCTAGAGGGGTGACAGGGTGGCAGCCCCAGCATTTT
TRBD1	TRBV6-1	TRBJ2-7	few	CASRIQGDGSYEQYF	TGTGCCAGCAGGATCCAGGGGGATGGTTCCTACGAGCAGTACTTC
TRBD2	TRBV6-6	TRBJ2-7	-	CATGLADARGQYF	TGTGCCACTGGGCTAGCGGACGCCCGGGGGCAGTACTTC
-	TRBV6-5	TRBJ2-1	few	CASSYAEWYPNEQFF	TGTGCCAGCAGTTACGCAGAATGGTATCCCAATGAGCAGTTCTTC
-	TRBV5-5	TRBJ1-4	-	CASSLVRGVGEKLFF	TGTGCCAGCAGCTTGGTGAGGGGAGTGGGTGAAAAACTGTTTTTT
-	TRBV5-1	TRBJ1-1	-	CASSSLARPENTEAFF	TGCGCCAGCAGCTCCTTGGCGCGGCCAGAGAACACTGAAGCTTTCTTT
-	TRBV30	TRBJ2-6	-	CAWSRGSGANVLTF	TGTGCCTGGAGTAGAGGGAGTGGGGCCAACGTCCTGACTTTC
-	TRBV18	TRBJ1-1	once	CASSPAGRAEAFF	TGTGCCAGCTCCCCTGCTGGGCGCGCTGAAGCTTTCTTT
-	TRBV20-1	TRBJ1-1	many	CSASTSGQAFF	TGCAGTGCTAGTACATCGGGGCAAGCTTTCTTT
-	TRBV5-1	TRBJ1-1	-	CASSLHRAGTEAFF	TGCGCCAGCAGCTTGCACAGGGCGGGCACTGAAGCTTTCTTT
-	TRBV7-9	TRBJ1-1	-	CASSSQGSQAFF	TGTGCCAGCAGCTCACAGGGTTCTCAAGCTTTCTTT
-	TRBV7-2	TRBJ2-1	few	CASSPLGVLYNEQFF	TGTGCCAGCAGCCCTTTAGGGGTTCTCTACAATGAGCAGTTCTTC
-	TRBV11-1	TRBJ2-7	-	CASGRRRFPYEQYF	TGTGCCAGCGGCCGGAGGAGATTTCCCTACGAGCAGTACTTC